These 15 T cell receptor beta chains came from one sample sequenced in a study of blood T cell repertoires in COVID-19. Profiled with immunoSEQ multiplex PCR; TCRdb holds only in-frame clones, not every one. Of tens of thousands of clones in the sample, around nine tenths were seen once. Material: peripheral blood. These receptors originate from a man in his sixties with acute or convalescent COVID-19.

V usage is TRBV5-1 and J usage is TRBJ1-1; D perhaps matches TRBD1 (5 bases). Trimming shortened V by 4 bases and J by 5 bases, and 18 bases separated the two germline ends. Germline CDR1 is SGHRS and CDR2 is YFSETQ. CDR3 length: 15 residues. This chain's CDR3 is CASSPREGRGTEAFF. The CDR3 DNA reads as TGCGCCAGCAGCCCCAGGGAAGGGCGGGGGACTGAAGCTTTCTTT. The full variable domain, completed using reference TRBV5-1 and TRBJ1-1, is KAGVTQTPRYLIKTRGQQVTLSCSPISGHRSVSWYQQTPGQGLQFLFEYFSETQRNKGNFPGRFSGRQFSNSRSEMNVSTLELGDSALYLCASSPREGRGTEAFFGQGTRLTVV.

The V and J genes are TRBV7-2 and TRBJ2-3; no clear D gene. V gave up 8 bases and J gave up 0 bases, with 9 bases separating them. CDR3 length: 13 residues. Germline loops: CDR1 SGHTA, CDR2 FQGNSA. CDR3 sequence reads: CASGQFSTDTQYF. In nucleotides, the CDR3 is TGTGCCAGCGGTCAGTTTAGCACAGATACGCAGTATTTT.

The J gene is TRBJ1-5, the V gene TRBV27, with D unclear. Per the germline V gene, CDR1 is MNHEY and CDR2 is SMNVEV (reference sequence). The CDR3 length is 17 residues. The V end lost 6 bases, the J end lost 0 bases, and 18 bases lay between the germline ends. For the CDR3, the DNA is TGTGCCAGCAGGTCCACACGTCCGAATTATAGCAATCAGCCCCAGCATTTT. This gives the protein CASRSTRPNYSNQPQHF.

The V gene is TRBV7-9, the J gene TRBJ2-7; no clear D gene. The CDR3 runs to 11 residues. CDR1 SEHNR and CDR2 FQNEAQ come from the germline V gene (reference sequence). V dropped 5 bases and J dropped 3 bases, with 5 bases sitting between them. CDR3 region: CASSPLYEQYF. CDR3 bases: TGTGCCAGCAGCCCTCTCTACGAGCAGTACTTC.

This clone was seen once. The rearrangement uses TRBV7-6 and TRBJ1-3; D unresolved. V lost 5 bases and J lost 8, with 7 bases in between. CDR3 length equals 11 residues. The germline V gene encodes CDR1 SGHVS and CDR2 FNYEAQ. CDR3 in amino acids: CASSAGDTIYF. The CDR3 DNA reads TGTGCCAGCAGCGCCGGGGACACCATATATTTT.

The chain couples TRBV7-2 to TRBJ2-3; TRBD2 agrees at 7 bases. In germline, CDR1 is SGHTA, CDR2 FQGNSA. J was trimmed by 4 bases and V by 3 bases; bases with no gene match: 4. CDR3 length equals 14 residues. The DNA for the CDR3 is TGTGCCAGCAGCTTCCAAGCGGGGCCAGATACGCAGTATTTT. Its translation: CASSFQAGPDTQYF.

This clone turned up a few times. The chain couples TRBV4-3 to TRBJ1-1; D remains ambiguous. The CDR3 is made up of 15 amino acids. In germline, CDR1 is LGHNA, CDR2 YSLEER. The V gene lost 0 bases and the J gene lost 2 bases, with 10 bases spanning the gap. CDR3 in DNA: TGCGCCAGCAGCCAAGATGGTATGGGCAACACTGAAGCTTTCTTT. Its protein product is CASSQDGMGNTEAFF.

The rearrangement joins TRBV30 to TRBJ2-7; 9 nucleotides align to TRBD1. The CDR3 extends over 17 amino acids. V dropped 3 bases and J dropped 4; count of bases not matched to a gene: 16. Germline V gene lookup returns CDR1 GTSNPN and CDR2 SVGIG (reference sequence). The CDR3 DNA follows: TGTGCCTGGAGCTTCGCAACCGGGACAGGGCCTATTTACGAGCAGTACTTC. Translated, it gives CAWSFATGTGPIYEQYF.

By frequency in the sample, this clone is medium-sized. Within the sample, other DNA sequences also encode this same CDR3. This chain connects TRBV6-1 to TRBJ2-1; 9 bases fit TRBD1. V dropped 3 bases and J dropped 0; count of bases not matched to a gene: 0. This CDR3 has 15 amino acids. Germline V gene data show CDR1 as MNHNS and CDR2 as SASEGT. The CDR3 spells CASSETGGSYNEQFF. The CDR3 bases are TGTGCCAGCAGTGAGACAGGGGGCTCCTACAATGAGCAGTTCTTC.

The V gene is TRBV6-5, the J gene TRBJ1-1; possible D gene TRBD1, 6 bases. Germline V gene lookup returns CDR1 MNHEY and CDR2 SVGAGI. The CDR3 loop spans 14 amino acids. Trimming removed 7 bases from V and 1 base from J, with 13 bases in between. The CDR3 protein is CASTAQGTNTEAFF. DNA of the CDR3: TGTGCCAGCACCGCCCAGGGGACGAACACTGAAGCTTTCTTT.

The rearrangement links TRBV9 to TRBJ2-3; D is perhaps TRBD1 (6 bases). Germline V gene data show CDR1 as SGDLS and CDR2 as YYNGEE. V was pared by 3 bases and J by 3 bases, with 17 bases between. This CDR3 is built from 16 residues. CDR3 nucleotide sequence: TGTGCCAGCAGCGAGCAGCCGACCCAGGGGACAGATACGCAGTATTTT. This encodes CASSEQPTQGTDTQYF.

The rearrangement links TRBV24-1 to TRBJ1-5; 8 bases match TRBD1. J lost 2 bases, V lost 5 bases, and 19 bases had no gene match. The germline gives CDR1 KGHDR, CDR2 SFDVKD. CDR3 length: 20 amino acids. The DNA for the CDR3 is TGTGCCACCAGTGGAAGGTGGGGGACAGGACCCCCTGGAGGCAATCAGCCCCAGCATTTT. Protein product: CATSGRWGTGPPGGNQPQHF.

This clone was found once. This chain connects TRBV7-2 to TRBJ2-5; no clear D. The CDR3 has 12 residues. Germline V gene lookup returns CDR1 SGHTA and CDR2 FQGNSA. V was shortened by 1 base and J by 5 bases, with 5 bases between the two germline ends. The CDR3 loop reads CASSLVHETQYF. In DNA form, the CDR3 reads TGTGCCAGCAGCTTAGTCCATGAGACCCAGTACTTC. The entire variable domain, with the rest obtained from reference TRBV7-2 and TRBJ2-5, is as follows: GAGVSQSPSNKVTEKGKDVELRCDPISGHTALYWYRQSLGQGLEFLIYFQGNSAPDKSGLPSDRFSAERTGGSVSTLTIQRTQQEDSAVYLCASSLVHETQYFGPGTRLLVL.

V is TRBV7-8 and J is TRBJ1-5; TRBD1 might be the D (5 bases). The germline V and J ends were trimmed by 5 bases and 1 base, with 24 bases remaining between them. Germline loops: CDR1 SGHVS, CDR2 FQNEAQ. CDR3 length: 19 amino acids. In DNA form, the CDR3 reads TGTGCCAGCAGCCCAGCCGGGGGTCGGTCTCTGGGAAGCAATCAGCCCCAGCATTTT. Encoded protein: CASSPAGGRSLGSNQPQHF.

This clone appeared once. The chain employs TRBV4-3 and TRBJ1-5; TRBD1 is a possible D gene (6 bases). Germline CDR1 LGHNA, CDR2 YSLEER. V was trimmed by 5 bases and J by 5 bases, leaving 16 bases between them. This CDR3 is built from 15 residues. The CDR3 protein is CASSGGGQPYQPQHF. DNA of the CDR3: TGCGCCAGCAGCGGAGGAGGACAGCCCTATCAGCCCCAGCATTTT.